The rows below give T cell receptor beta chains drawn from one sample of a study of chemoradiotherapy in HPV16-positive cancers. Measured with immunoSEQ multiplex PCR; TCRdb has only the in-frame clones, and not every one. This table holds tens of thousands of clones, roughly 82% found once. The material was blood, obtained from a patient who underwent chemoradiotherapy. These receptors were collected from a human donor with HPV-associated anogenital cancer. Each CDR3 is given with its conserved first and last residue. D genes are given only for firm matches. Some rows have no size entry. The others give once, few or many, or a class for an expanded clone.

TRBV2	-	TRBJ2-3	TRBD2	CASSEPPGWAGGTDTQYF	TGTGCCAGCAGTGAGCCCCCGGGGTGGGCGGGGGGCACAGATACGCAGTATTTT
TRBV7-8	-	TRBJ1-1	-	CASSQGKNTEAFF	TGTGCCAGCAGCCAGGGGAAGAACACTGAAGCTTTCTTT
TRBV30	-	TRBJ1-2	-	CAWSDPDYGYTF	TGTGCCTGGAGTGATCCTGACTATGGCTACACCTTC
TRBV6-1	-	TRBJ1-6	-	CASSELSAVNSPLHF	TGTGCCAGCAGTGAATTAAGCGCGGTTAATTCACCCCTCCACTTT
TRBV7-9	-	TRBJ1-2	TRBD1	CASSLGTGLSYGYTF	TGTGCCAGCAGCCTCGGGACAGGTTTATCCTATGGCTACACCTTC
TRBV6-5	-	TRBJ1-1	TRBD1	CASSSRGGMNTEAFF	TGTGCCAGCAGCTCCAGGGGGGGTATGAACACTGAAGCTTTCTTT
TRBV6-5	-	TRBJ2-3	TRBD1	CASRRWTGDTDTQYF	TGTGCCAGCAGACGATGGACAGGAGACACAGATACGCAGTATTTT
TRBV5-1	once	TRBJ2-2	TRBD2	CASSLVRGAGELFF	TGCGCCAGCAGCTTGGTTCGGGGGGCCGGGGAGCTGTTTTTT
TRBV7-2	-	TRBJ1-5	-	CASSLDPLEVQPQHF	TGTGCCAGCAGCCTGGACCCCCTGGAAGTGCAGCCCCAGCATTTT
TRBV7-3	-	TRBJ2-1	TRBD1	CASSLDRGHDYNEQFF	TGTGCCAGCAGCTTAGACAGGGGTCACGACTACAATGAGCAGTTCTTC
TRBV6-5	-	TRBJ1-1	TRBD1	CASSRQGLNTEAFF	TGTGCCAGCAGTAGACAGGGGTTGAACACTGAAGCTTTCTTT
TRBV5-1	-	TRBJ1-2	-	CASRGGVYGYTF	TGCGCCAGCAGAGGGGGTGTTTATGGCTACACCTTC
TRBV28	-	TRBJ1-2	TRBD1	CASSGGTDYGYTF	TGTGCCAGCAGTGGAGGGACAGACTATGGCTACACCTTC
TRBV5-1	-	TRBJ1-1	TRBD1	CASSPRQGRSTEAFF	TGCGCCAGCAGCCCTAGACAGGGGAGGAGCACTGAAGCTTTCTTT
TRBV19	-	TRBJ1-3	-	CASSTGFGNTIYF	TGTGCCAGTAGTACTGGGTTCGGAAACACCATATATTTT
TRBV30	-	TRBJ2-3	-	CAWSVGLAPSTDTQYF	TGTGCCTGGAGTGTAGGACTGGCACCCAGCACAGATACGCAGTATTTT
TRBV29-1	-	TRBJ1-2	TRBD1	CSVDLPTGRYGYTF	TGCAGCGTTGACCTCCCGACAGGGAGATATGGCTACACCTTC
TRBV20-1	-	TRBJ1-4	-	CSASGNEKLFF	TGCAGTGCATCAGGGAACGAAAAACTGTTTTTT
TRBV7-6	once	TRBJ2-5	TRBD1	CASSSNRGQETQYF	TGTGCCAGCAGCTCCAACAGGGGGCAGGAGACCCAGTACTTC
TRBV6-1	-	TRBJ1-4	-	CASSESYRSGFNEKLFF	TGTGCCAGCAGTGAATCGTACAGGTCGGGGTTTAATGAAAAACTGTTTTTT
TRBV6-1	once	TRBJ1-2	TRBD1	CASSADRGYGYTF	TGTGCCAGCAGCGCTGACAGGGGGTATGGCTACACCTTC
TRBV30	-	TRBJ1-6	-	CAWSFWGTPLHF	TGTGCCTGGAGCTTTTGGGGTACACCCCTCCACTTT
TRBV7-9	-	TRBJ2-2	TRBD1	CASSSQGARISGELFF	TGTGCCAGCAGCTCCCAGGGGGCGCGAATCTCCGGGGAGCTGTTTTTT
TRBV30	few	TRBJ2-1	-	CAWGRIYNEQFF	TGTGCCTGGGGTAGGATCTACAATGAGCAGTTCTTC